One sample yielded the 20 T cell receptor beta chains listed below, sequenced in a study of OX40 agonist ivuxolimab in advanced cancers. The method was immunoSEQ multiplex PCR; TCRdb's version includes in-frame clones alone and lacks a portion of them. Among tens of thousands of clones, about 92% were seen once, and the ten largest hold 0.15% to 0.2%. The source was CD4+ or CD8+ T cells sorted from blood, collected in a trial of the OX40 agonist ivuxolimab. These receptors all come from an adult with an advanced solid tumor such as melanoma, head and neck, liver or kidney cancer.

This clone was seen once. The gene calls are TRBV5-1 and TRBJ1-1, with D unresolved. V lost 4 bases to trimming and J lost 5 bases, with 18 bases between them. The CDR3 runs to 15 residues. Germline V CDR1 and CDR2: SGHRS, YFSETQ. The CDR3 reads CASSLADREETEAFF. The CDR3 DNA follows: TGCGCCAGCAGCCTGGCGGATCGGGAGGAGACTGAAGCTTTCTTT.

The J gene is TRBJ2-1, the V gene TRBV10-3; 12 bases map to TRBD2. The trim removed 4 bases at V and 6 bases at J, leaving 13 bases unmatched. Germline V gene sequence: CDR1 ENHRY, CDR2 SYGVKD. The CDR3 runs to 18 residues. CDR3 nucleotides: TGTGCCATCAGTGGGACTATTCTAGCGGGAGGGCCTAGCAATGAGCAGTTCTTC. Residues: CAISGTILAGGPSNEQFF.

The V gene is TRBV10-1, the J gene TRBJ1-5; TRBD1 matches at 7 bases. CDR1 is WNHNN and CDR2 is SYGVQD in the germline V gene (reference sequence). The CDR3 runs 13 residues. The V gene end was trimmed by 6 bases and the J gene end by 5 bases; junction bases not matched to a gene: 4. This chain's CDR3 is CASRDRVDQPQHF. CDR3 bases: TGCGCCAGCAGAGACAGGGTAGATCAGCCCCAGCATTTT.

V and J are TRBV7-8 and TRBJ2-2; TRBD1 matches 10 bases. Losses at the gene ends were 5 bases for V and 4 bases for J; bases not matched to a gene: 4. CDR1 is SGHVS and CDR2 is FQNEAQ in the germline V gene. This CDR3 is built from 15 residues. The DNA of the CDR3 is TGTGCCAGCAGCGAAAGGACAGGGGGCACCGGGGAGCTGTTTTTT. This gives the protein CASSERTGGTGELFF.

V gene TRBV5-4 combines with J gene TRBJ2-7; D may be TRBD2 (6 bases). V lost 0 bases, J lost 3 bases, and 10 bases lay in between. Germline V gene lookup returns CDR1 SGHNT and CDR2 YYREEE (reference sequence). The CDR3 is 14 amino acids. The CDR3: CASSLEEGNYEQYF. The CDR3 DNA reads as TGTGCCAGCAGCTTGGAGGAGGGAAACTACGAGCAGTACTTC.

The chain has TRBV27 and TRBJ2-7; 8 bases are shared with TRBD2. Germline V gene data show CDR1 as MNHEY and CDR2 as SMNVEV (reference sequence). The CDR3 contains 15 residues. J was trimmed by 4 bases and V by 2 bases; bases with no gene match: 7. The CDR3 spells CASSLGNRGGYEQYF. The CDR3 nucleotides are TGTGCCAGCAGTTTAGGTAACCGGGGGGGTTACGAGCAGTACTTC.

This chain joins TRBV19 and TRBJ2-7; perhaps TRBD1 as D (5 bases). V was pared by 4 bases and J by 5 bases, with 9 bases between. Germline V gene lookup returns CDR1 LNHDA and CDR2 SQIVND (reference sequence). CDR3 length equals 12 residues. The CDR3 loop reads CASSTRGHEQYF. DNA for the CDR3: TGTGCCAGTAGTACAAGGGGCCACGAGCAGTACTTC.

This chain uses TRBV5-1 with TRBJ2-1; TRBD2 aligns across 13 bases. Germline assignment: CDR1 SGHRS and CDR2 YFSETQ. V lost 2 bases and J lost 8; bases outside the gene matches: 7. This CDR3 is 16 amino acids long. As DNA, the CDR3 is TGCGCCAGCAGCTTAACTAGCGGGAGGGGTTCGGATGAGCAGTTCTTC. As protein: CASSLTSGRGSDEQFF. The variable domain in full, completed from reference TRBV5-1 and TRBJ2-1, reads KAGVTQTPRYLIKTRGQQVTLSCSPISGHRSVSWYQQTPGQGLQFLFEYFSETQRNKGNFPGRFSGRQFSNSRSEMNVSTLELGDSALYLCASSLTSGRGSDEQFFGPGTRLTVL.

The rearrangement links TRBV25-1 to TRBJ1-2, with D hard to call. The CDR3 is 17 amino acids. Per the germline V gene, CDR1 is MGHDK and CDR2 is SYGVNS. Trimming cost V 6 bases and J 5 bases, with 25 bases left between them. CDR3 protein: CASSPTILKGLPYGYTF. The CDR3 DNA sequence: TGTGCCAGCAGCCCAACAATATTGAAGGGCTTGCCGTATGGCTACACCTTC.

The chain uses TRBV7-3 and TRBJ2-7; D gene unclear. The V gene lost 4 bases and the J gene lost 4 bases, with 17 bases spanning the gap. CDR1 SGHTA and CDR2 FQGTGA come from the germline V gene. This CDR3 region has 15 residues. The CDR3 nucleotides are TGTGCCAGCAGCTCCACACCTAAACCCACGTACGAGCAGTACTTC. Translation gives CASSSTPKPTYEQYF.

The CDR3 loop reads CASSDMTSVQTGELFF. Written as DNA, the CDR3 is TGTGCCAGCTCAGATATGACTAGCGTTCAAACCGGGGAGCTGTTTTTT. V is TRBV18 and J is TRBJ2-2, with TRBD2 matching 8 bases. V shed 5 bases, J shed 5 bases, and the junction held 10 bases outside the gene matches. Germline V CDR1 and CDR2: KGHSH, LQKENI. The CDR3 spans 16 residues.

The chain uses TRBV7-8 and TRBJ2-1, with 7 bases matching TRBD1. CDR3 length: 15 amino acids. The V gene's germline CDR1 is SGHVS and CDR2 FQNEAQ. With 5 bases clipped from V and 3 bases from J, the junction kept 7 bases outside the gene matches. The CDR3 DNA is TGTGCCAGCAGCCCCGGGACAGCCAGCTACAATGAGCAGTTCTTC. This translates into CASSPGTASYNEQFF.

CDR3 residues: CASSPPSGGREFYQETQYF. Here the CDR3 DNA reads TGTGCCAGCAGCCCTCCTTCAGGGGGCCGAGAGTTCTACCAAGAGACCCAGTACTTC. The V gene is TRBV7-9, the J gene TRBJ2-5, with TRBD1 matching over 8 bases. V was pared by 5 bases and J by 0 bases, with 17 bases of the junction left unmatched. The CDR3 spans 19 residues. CDR1 is SEHNR and CDR2 is FQNEAQ in the germline V gene (reference sequence).

J is TRBJ1-5 and V is TRBV19; no clear D gene. Trimming cost V 1 base and J 5 bases, with 6 bases left between them. Germline V gives CDR1 LNHDA, CDR2 SQIVND (reference sequence). The CDR3 is 13 amino acids. The CDR3 bases are TGTGCCAGTAGTATAGTGGCCGATCAGCCCCAGCATTTT. Its protein is CASSIVADQPQHF.

The chain joins TRBV6-1 to TRBJ1-3; 9 bases map to TRBD1. The germline CDR1 and CDR2 sequences are MNHNS and SASEGT. The CDR3 sequence is 15 residues long. After removal of 4 bases from V and 3 bases from J, the junction contained 4 bases not matched to a gene. CDR3 loop: CASSVRTGDGNTIYF. The CDR3 nucleotides are TGTGCCAGCAGTGTACGGACAGGGGATGGAAACACCATATATTTT.

This clone came up once. The V call is TRBV7-2, the J call TRBJ1-2; D is perhaps TRBD1 (6 bases). The germline V gene encodes CDR1 SGHTA and CDR2 FQGNSA. This CDR3 has 15 residues. V lost 1 base to trimming and J lost 7 bases, with 16 bases between them. CDR3 in DNA: TGTGCCAGCAGCTTAGATGGACAGTTTGGGCTTGGCTACACCTTC. This sequence encodes CASSLDGQFGLGYTF.

The V gene is TRBV27, the J gene TRBJ2-7; D unclear. Trimming stripped 2 bases from V and 6 bases from J, with 11 bases between. The CDR3 is 13 amino acids. Looked up from germline, CDR1 is MNHEY and CDR2 is SMNVEV (reference sequence). The CDR3 region has the DNA TGTGCCAGCAGTTTAACCCAGGACCGCGAGCAGTACTTC. Translated: CASSLTQDREQYF.

The V call is TRBV6-1, the J call TRBJ2-7, with 11 bases that match TRBD2. In germline, CDR1 is MNHNS, CDR2 SASEGT. The length of the CDR3 is 13 residues. The V and J ends lost 9 bases and 2 bases, in that order; junction bases with no gene match: 3. The CDR3 loop is CASKTSGTYEQYF. The CDR3 nucleotides read TGTGCCAGTAAGACTAGCGGGACCTACGAGCAGTACTTC.

The chain joins TRBV9 to TRBJ2-3; D gene ambiguous. V lost 3 bases, J lost 2 bases, and 16 bases lay in between. Germline assignment: CDR1 SGDLS and CDR2 YYNGEE. The CDR3 loop spans 16 amino acids. CDR3 sequence (DNA): TGTGCCAGCAGCGAAGCCCTCCCAGGATCCACAGATACGCAGTATTTT. Its translation: CASSEALPGSTDTQYF.

V and J are TRBV27 and TRBJ2-7, with 7 bases fitting TRBD1. The CDR3 runs 20 residues. The J segment lost 3 bases and the V segment lost 6 bases, leaving 26 bases of the junction unmatched. Germline CDR1 and CDR2: MNHEY and SMNVEV (reference sequence). The CDR3 region has the DNA TGTGCCAGCAGAAGGGGGACAGAGGGGCCCCTAGCAGTCCACATCTACGAGCAGTACTTC. Protein: CASRRGTEGPLAVHIYEQYF.